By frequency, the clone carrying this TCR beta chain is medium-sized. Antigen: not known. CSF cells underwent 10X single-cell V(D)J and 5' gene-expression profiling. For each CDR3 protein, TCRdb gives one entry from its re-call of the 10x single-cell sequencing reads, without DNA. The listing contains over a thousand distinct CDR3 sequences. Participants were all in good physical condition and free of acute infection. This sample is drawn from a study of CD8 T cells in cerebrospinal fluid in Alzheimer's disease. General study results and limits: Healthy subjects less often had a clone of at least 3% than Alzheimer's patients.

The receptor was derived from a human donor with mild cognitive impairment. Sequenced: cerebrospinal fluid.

The chain's CDR3 is CASSVEKLAVPTDTQYF. This sequence joins TRBV9 and TRBJ2-3; checking the TCRdb D call of TRBD2 is not possible without DNA. Germline loops: CDR1 SGDLS, CDR2 YYNGEE. The CDR3 is 17 amino acids.